Below are 6 T cell receptor beta chains sequenced from a single sample in a study of PD-L1 blockade in urothelial cancer. Sequenced by immunoSEQ multiplex PCR; TCRdb stores in-frame clones only, minus some. The table lists about 29,000 clones, more than 85% of them singletons. This material consisted of PBMCs, taken around atezolizumab (anti-PD-L1) treatment. The receptors were sampled from a man aged 45 to 65 with urothelial cancer.

V is TRBV18 and J is TRBJ2-7; 7 bases match TRBD2. The CDR3 totals 17 residues. The J segment lost 3 bases and the V segment lost 4 bases, leaving 15 bases of the junction unmatched. CDR1 and CDR2 (germline): KGHSH, LQKENI. The CDR3 loop is CASSREVGGNVDYEQYF. The CDR3 coding sequence is TGTGCCAGCTCACGCGAAGTCGGGGGGAACGTAGACTACGAGCAGTACTTC.

The chain's CDR3 is CACGGAAGANVLTF. CDR3 nucleotide sequence: TGTGCTTGCGGGGGGGCGGCTGGGGCCAACGTCCTGACTTTC. The chain uses TRBV6-5 and TRBJ2-6; 9 bases match TRBD2. Germline V gives CDR1 MNHEY, CDR2 SVGAGI. There are 14 residues in the CDR3.

In its sample, this clone was seen a few times. The chain couples TRBV27 to TRBJ2-3; D gene uncertain. V was cut by 5 bases and J by 1 base, with 13 bases left in between. The germline V gene encodes CDR1 MNHEY and CDR2 SMNVEV (reference sequence). There are 15 residues in the CDR3. In nucleotides, the CDR3 is TGTGCCAGCAGTCTCCCTTGGCAGGGCACAGATACGCAGTATTTT. This gives the protein CASSLPWQGTDTQYF.

This clone has just a few counts. The rearrangement joins TRBV11-2 to TRBJ1-2, with no clear D. Deletions cut 1 base from V and 7 bases from J, with 13 bases between. Germline V gene lookup returns CDR1 SGHAT and CDR2 FQNNGV. The CDR3 runs to 14 residues. CDR3 DNA sequence: TGTGCCAGCAGCTTAGGAGCAGACTCCGGTGGCTACACCTTC. Translating gives CASSLGADSGGYTF.

This clone has just a few counts. The V and J genes are TRBV30 and TRBJ1-1; D remains ambiguous. This CDR3 has 12 amino acids. Germline V gene data show CDR1 as GTSNPN and CDR2 as SVGIG (reference sequence). The ends were cut back, 5 bases at V and 4 bases at J, with 11 bases in the middle. This CDR3 reads CAWETSGTEAFF. The CDR3 DNA reads TGTGCCTGGGAAACTAGTGGCACTGAAGCTTTCTTT.

This chain connects TRBV27 to TRBJ2-2; possibly TRBD1 for D (6 bases). The CDR3 runs to 16 residues. Between the trimmed V and J ends, which lost 2 bases and 0 bases, there was a span of 10 bases. Looked up from germline, CDR1 is MNHEY and CDR2 is SMNVEV (reference sequence). This chain's CDR3 is CASSLVGTSNTGELFF. For the CDR3, the DNA is TGTGCCAGCAGTTTAGTAGGGACATCGAACACCGGGGAGCTGTTTTTT.